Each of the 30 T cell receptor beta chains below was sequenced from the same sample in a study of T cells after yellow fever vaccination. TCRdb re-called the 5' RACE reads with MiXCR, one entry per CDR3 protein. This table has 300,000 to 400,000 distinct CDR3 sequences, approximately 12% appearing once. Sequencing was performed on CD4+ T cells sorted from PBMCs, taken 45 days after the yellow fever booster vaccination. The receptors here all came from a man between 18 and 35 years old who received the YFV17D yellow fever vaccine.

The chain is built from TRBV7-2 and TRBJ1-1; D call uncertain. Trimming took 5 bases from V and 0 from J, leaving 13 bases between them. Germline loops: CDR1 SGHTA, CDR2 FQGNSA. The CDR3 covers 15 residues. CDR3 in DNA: TGTGCCAGCAGCCCCGACTCAAGTGTGAACACTGAAGCTTTCTTT. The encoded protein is CASSPDSSVNTEAFF.

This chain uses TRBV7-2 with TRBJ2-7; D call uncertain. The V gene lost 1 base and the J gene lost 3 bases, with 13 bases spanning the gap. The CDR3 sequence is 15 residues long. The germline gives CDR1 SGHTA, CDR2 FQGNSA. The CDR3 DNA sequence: TGTGCCAGCAGCTTAGGGCCTCCTGACGGCTACGAGCAGTACGTC. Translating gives CASSLGPPDGYEQYV.

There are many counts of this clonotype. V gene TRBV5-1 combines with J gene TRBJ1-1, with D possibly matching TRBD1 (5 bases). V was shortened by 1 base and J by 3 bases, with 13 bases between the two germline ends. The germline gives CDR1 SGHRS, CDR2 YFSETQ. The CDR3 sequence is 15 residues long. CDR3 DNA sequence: TGCGCCAGCAGCTTGTCTTACGGGGCGGACACTGAAGCTTTCTTT. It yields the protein CASSLSYGADTEAFF. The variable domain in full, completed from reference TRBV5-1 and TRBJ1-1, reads KAGVTQTPRYLIKTRGQQVTLSCSPISGHRSVSWYQQTPGQGLQFLFEYFSETQRNKGNFPGRFSGRQFSNSRSEMNVSTLELGDSALYLCASSLSYGADTEAFFGQGTRLTVV.

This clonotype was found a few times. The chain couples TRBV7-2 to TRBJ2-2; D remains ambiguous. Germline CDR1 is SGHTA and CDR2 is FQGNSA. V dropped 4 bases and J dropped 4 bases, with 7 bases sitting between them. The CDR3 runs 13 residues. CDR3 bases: TGTGCCAGCAGCTCACAGAGCACCGGGGAGCTGTTTTTT. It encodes CASSSQSTGELFF.

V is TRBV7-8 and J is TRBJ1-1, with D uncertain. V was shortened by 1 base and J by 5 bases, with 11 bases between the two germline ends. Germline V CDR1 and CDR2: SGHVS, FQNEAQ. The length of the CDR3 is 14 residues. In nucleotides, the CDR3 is TGTGCCAGCAGCTTAGTCAGGTCGAGGACTGAAGCTTTCTTT. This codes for CASSLVRSRTEAFF.

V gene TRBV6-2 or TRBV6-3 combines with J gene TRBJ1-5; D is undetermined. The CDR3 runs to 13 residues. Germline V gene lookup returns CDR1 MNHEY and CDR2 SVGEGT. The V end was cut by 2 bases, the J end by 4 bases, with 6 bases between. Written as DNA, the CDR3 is TGTGCCAGCAGTTACGCCCGAAATCAGCCCCAGCATTTT. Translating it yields CASSYARNQPQHF.

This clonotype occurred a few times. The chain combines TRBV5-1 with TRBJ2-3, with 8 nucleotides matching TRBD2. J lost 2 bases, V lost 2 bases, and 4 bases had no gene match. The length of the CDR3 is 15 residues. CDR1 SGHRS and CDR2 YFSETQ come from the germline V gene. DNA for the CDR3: TGCGCCAGCAGCTTAGTAGCGGGGACCACAGATACGCAGTATTTT. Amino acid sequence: CASSLVAGTTDTQYF.

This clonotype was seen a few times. The CDR3 coding sequence is TGTGCCAGCAGCCCCCAGGGGGGGGGCACTGAAGCTTTCTTT. This gives the protein CASSPQGGGTEAFF. The chain combines TRBV12-3 or TRBV12-4 with TRBJ1-1, with 7 bases that match TRBD1. The CDR3 runs to 14 residues. V trimming: 6 bases; J trimming: 4 bases; junction bases outside the gene matches: 8.

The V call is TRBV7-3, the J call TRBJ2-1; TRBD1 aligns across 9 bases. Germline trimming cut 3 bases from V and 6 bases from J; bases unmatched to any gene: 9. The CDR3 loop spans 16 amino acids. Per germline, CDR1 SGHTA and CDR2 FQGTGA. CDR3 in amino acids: CASSFPTGTGSNEQFF. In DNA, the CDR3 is TGTGCCAGCAGCTTCCCGACCGGGACAGGGAGCAATGAGCAGTTCTTC.

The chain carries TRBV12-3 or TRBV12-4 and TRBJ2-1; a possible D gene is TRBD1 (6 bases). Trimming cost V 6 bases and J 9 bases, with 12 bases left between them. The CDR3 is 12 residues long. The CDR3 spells CASRPTRGEQFF. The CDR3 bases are TGTGCCAGCAGACCAACCAGGGGTGAGCAGTTCTTC.

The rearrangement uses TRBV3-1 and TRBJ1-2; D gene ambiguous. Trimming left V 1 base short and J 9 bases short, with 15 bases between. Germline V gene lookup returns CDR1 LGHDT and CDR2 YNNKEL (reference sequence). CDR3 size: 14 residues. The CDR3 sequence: CASSQAATPGSYTF. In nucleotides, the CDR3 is TGTGCCAGCAGCCAAGCGGCAACGCCAGGCAGCTACACCTTC.

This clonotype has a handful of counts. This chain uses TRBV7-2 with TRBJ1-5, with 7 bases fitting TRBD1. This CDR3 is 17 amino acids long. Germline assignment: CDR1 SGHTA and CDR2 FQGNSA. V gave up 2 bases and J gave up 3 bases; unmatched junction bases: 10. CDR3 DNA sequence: TGTGCCAGCAGCTTAAACGCACCGACAGGGTACAATCAGCCCCAGCATTTT. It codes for CASSLNAPTGYNQPQHF.

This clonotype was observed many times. The CDR3 DNA is TGTGCCAGCAGCGGAACAGGGGGAGATGGCTACACCTTC. Its protein is CASSGTGGDGYTF. The gene calls are TRBV5-5 and TRBJ1-2, with 8 bases aligning to TRBD1. CDR1 SGHKS and CDR2 YYEKEE come from the germline V gene (reference sequence). J was trimmed by 6 bases and V by 4 bases; bases with no gene match: 5. This CDR3 is built from 13 residues.

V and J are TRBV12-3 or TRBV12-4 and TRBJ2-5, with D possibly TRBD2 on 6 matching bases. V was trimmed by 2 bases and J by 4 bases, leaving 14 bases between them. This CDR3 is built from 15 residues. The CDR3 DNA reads TGTGCCAGCAGTTTAAGGAGGGGCAGGGCAGAGACCCAGTACTTC. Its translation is CASSLRRGRAETQYF.

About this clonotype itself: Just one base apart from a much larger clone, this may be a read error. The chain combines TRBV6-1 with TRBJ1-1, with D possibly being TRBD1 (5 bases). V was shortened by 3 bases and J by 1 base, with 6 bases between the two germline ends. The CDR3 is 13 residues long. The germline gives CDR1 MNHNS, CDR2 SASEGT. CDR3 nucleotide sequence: TGTGCCAGCAGTGACGGACAGAACACTGAAGCTTTCTTT. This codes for CASSDGQNTEAFF.

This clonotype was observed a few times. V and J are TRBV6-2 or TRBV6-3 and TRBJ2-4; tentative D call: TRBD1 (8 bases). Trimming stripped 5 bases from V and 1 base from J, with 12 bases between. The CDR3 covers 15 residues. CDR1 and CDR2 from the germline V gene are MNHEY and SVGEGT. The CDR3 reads CASSNRGGAKNIQYF. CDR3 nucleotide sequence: TGTGCCAGCAGTAACAGGGGGGGGGCCAAAAACATTCAGTACTTC.

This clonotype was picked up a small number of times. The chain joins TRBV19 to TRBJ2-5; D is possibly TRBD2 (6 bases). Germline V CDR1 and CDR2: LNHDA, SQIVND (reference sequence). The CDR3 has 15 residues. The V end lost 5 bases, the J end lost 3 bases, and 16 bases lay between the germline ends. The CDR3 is CASSRTGRGEETQYF. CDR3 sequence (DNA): TGTGCCAGTAGTCGAACGGGACGCGGGGAAGAGACCCAGTACTTC.

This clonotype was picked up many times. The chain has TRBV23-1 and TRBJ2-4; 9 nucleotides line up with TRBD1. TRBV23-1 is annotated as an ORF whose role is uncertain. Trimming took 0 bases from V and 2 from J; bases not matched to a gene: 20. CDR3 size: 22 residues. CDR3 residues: CASSQSPACSWADRGSKNIQYF. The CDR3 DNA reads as TGCGCCAGCAGTCAATCCCCCGCCTGCTCTTGGGCCGACAGGGGGTCCAAAAACATTCAGTACTTC.

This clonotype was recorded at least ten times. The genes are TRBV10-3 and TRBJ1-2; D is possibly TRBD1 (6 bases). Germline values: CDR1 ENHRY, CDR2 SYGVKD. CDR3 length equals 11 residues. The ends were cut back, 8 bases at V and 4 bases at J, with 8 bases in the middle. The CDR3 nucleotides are TGTGCCATCTCGACAGGCTATGGCTACACCTTC. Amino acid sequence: CAISTGYGYTF.

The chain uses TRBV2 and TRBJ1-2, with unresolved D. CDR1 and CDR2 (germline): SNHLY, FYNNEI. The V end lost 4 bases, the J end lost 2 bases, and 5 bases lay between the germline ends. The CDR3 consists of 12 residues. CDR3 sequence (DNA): TGTGCCAGCAGTGTTAGGAACTATGGCTACACCTTC. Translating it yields CASSVRNYGYTF.

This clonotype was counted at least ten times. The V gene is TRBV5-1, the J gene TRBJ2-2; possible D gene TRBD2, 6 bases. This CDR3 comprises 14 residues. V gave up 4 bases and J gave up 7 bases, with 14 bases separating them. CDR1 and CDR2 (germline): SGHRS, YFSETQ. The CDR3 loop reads CASSGVREVGELFF. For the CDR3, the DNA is TGCGCCAGCAGCGGGGTCAGGGAGGTCGGGGAGCTGTTTTTT.

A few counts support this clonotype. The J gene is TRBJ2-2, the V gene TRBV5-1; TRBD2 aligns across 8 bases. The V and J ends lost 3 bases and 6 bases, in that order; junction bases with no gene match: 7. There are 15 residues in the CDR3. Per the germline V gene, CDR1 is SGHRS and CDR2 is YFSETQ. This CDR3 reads CASSSGGPYSGELFF. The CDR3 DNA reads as TGCGCCAGCAGCTCGGGGGGGCCCTACTCCGGGGAGCTGTTTTTT.

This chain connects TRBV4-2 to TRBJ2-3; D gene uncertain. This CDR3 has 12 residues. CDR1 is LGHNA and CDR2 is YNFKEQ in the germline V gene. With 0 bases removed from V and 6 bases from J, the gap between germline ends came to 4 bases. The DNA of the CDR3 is TGTGCCAGCAGCCAAGAACCTGATACGCAGTATTTT. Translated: CASSQEPDTQYF.

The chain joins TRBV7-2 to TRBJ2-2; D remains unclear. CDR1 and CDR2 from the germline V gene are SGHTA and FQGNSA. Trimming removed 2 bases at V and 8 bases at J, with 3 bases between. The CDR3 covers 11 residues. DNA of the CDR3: TGTGCCAGCAGCTTACAGGGGGAGCTGTTTTTT. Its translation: CASSLQGELFF. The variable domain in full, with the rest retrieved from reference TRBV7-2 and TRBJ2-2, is GAGVSQSPSNKVTEKGKDVELRCDPISGHTALYWYRQSLGQGLEFLIYFQGNSAPDKSGLPSDRFSAERTGGSVSTLTIQRTQQEDSAVYLCASSLQGELFFGEGSRLTVL.

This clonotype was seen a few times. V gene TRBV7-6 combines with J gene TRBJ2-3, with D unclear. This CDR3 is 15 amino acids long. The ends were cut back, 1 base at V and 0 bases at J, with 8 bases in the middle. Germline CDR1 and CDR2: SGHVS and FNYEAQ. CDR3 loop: CASSLEAASTDTQYF. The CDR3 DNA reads TGTGCCAGCAGCTTAGAGGCCGCTAGCACAGATACGCAGTATTTT.

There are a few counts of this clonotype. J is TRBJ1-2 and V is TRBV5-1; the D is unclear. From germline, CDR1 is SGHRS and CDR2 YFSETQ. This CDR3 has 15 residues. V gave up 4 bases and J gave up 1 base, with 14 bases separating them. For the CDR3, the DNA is TGCGCCAGCAGCGAGAGCGCGGGTTTTAACTATGGCTACACCTTC. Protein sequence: CASSESAGFNYGYTF. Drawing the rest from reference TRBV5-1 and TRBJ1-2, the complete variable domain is KAGVTQTPRYLIKTRGQQVTLSCSPISGHRSVSWYQQTPGQGLQFLFEYFSETQRNKGNFPGRFSGRQFSNSRSEMNVSTLELGDSALYLCASSESAGFNYGYTFGSGTRLTVV.

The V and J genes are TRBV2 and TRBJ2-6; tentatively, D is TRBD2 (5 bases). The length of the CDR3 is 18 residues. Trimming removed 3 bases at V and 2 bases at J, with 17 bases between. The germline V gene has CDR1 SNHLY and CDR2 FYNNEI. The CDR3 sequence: CASSDRGRPGPGANVLTF. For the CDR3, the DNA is TGTGCCAGCAGTGATCGGGGTAGGCCTGGCCCTGGGGCCAACGTCCTGACTTTC.

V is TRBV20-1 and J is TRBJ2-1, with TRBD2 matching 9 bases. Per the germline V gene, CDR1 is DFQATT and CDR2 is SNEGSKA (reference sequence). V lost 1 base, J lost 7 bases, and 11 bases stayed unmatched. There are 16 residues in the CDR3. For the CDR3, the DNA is TGCAGTGCTAGAGTAATTGCGGGGGGGCTGGGGAATGAGCAGTTCTTC. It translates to CSARVIAGGLGNEQFF.

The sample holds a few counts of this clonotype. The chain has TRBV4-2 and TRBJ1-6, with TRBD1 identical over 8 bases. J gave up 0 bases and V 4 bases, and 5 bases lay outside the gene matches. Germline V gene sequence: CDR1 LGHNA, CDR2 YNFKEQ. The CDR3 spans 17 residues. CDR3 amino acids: CASSLGQASSYNSPLHF. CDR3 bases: TGTGCCAGCAGCCTGGGACAGGCGAGCTCCTATAATTCACCCCTCCACTTT.

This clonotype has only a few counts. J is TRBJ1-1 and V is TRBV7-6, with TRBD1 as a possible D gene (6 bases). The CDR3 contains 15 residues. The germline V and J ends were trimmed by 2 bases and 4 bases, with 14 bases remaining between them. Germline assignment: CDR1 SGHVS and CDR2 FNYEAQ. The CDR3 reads CASSLNRVGGTEAFF. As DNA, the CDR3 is TGTGCCAGCAGCTTAAACAGGGTGGGGGGCACTGAAGCTTTCTTT.